This record looks at one TCR beta chain sequence and its context. Antigen specificity is unknown. The data belong to a study of Graves' ophthalmopathy and Graves' hyperthyroidism. Overall study results and limits: With just under 71% sensitivity and roughly 76% specificity, the model predicted ophthalmopathy progression. Most expanded clonotypes in thyroid above 0.001 frequency also showed up in blood.

The study amplified TCR beta CDR3 regions using RNA transcripts. HTBI primers primed a first-round RT-PCR, and a second-round multiplex PCR followed. Each CDR3 protein gets one entry after TCRdb re-called the multiplex PCR reads with MiXCR. The repertoire has some 160,000 distinct CDR3 sequences, 39% of them found once; the top ten carry around 8.9%. Trimming left V 0 bases short and J 1 base short, with 12 bases between. The CDR3 sequence is 16 residues long. Germline V gives CDR1 SGHDN, CDR2 FVKESK. Among the exclusions were patients with other autoimmune diseases, uncontrolled infections, pregnancy or lactation.

The clonotype comes from a man aged 25 to 40 with Graves' ophthalmopathy. Sample: peripheral blood. The chain employs TRBV14 and TRBJ1-1, with a possible D match to TRBD1 (6 bases). CDR3 in DNA: TGTGCCAGCAGCCAAGAAGGAGAGGGACAGAACACTGAAGCTTTCTTT. Translating gives CASSQEGEGQNTEAFF.